The entry below gives a single TCR beta chain sequence along with its context. The PCR contained 60 Vbeta and 13 Jbeta primers. The data were produced by immunoSEQ multiplex PCR, yet TCRdb's version contains in-frame clones alone and is incomplete. The sample has about 130,000 clones; more than 70% are singletons. The CDR3 has 16 amino acids. The junction had 4 bases not matched to a gene; V was cut back by 3 bases and J by 4 bases. From germline, CDR1 is SGDLS and CDR2 YYNGEE. This sample stems from a study of cytomegalovirus exposure and HLA in healthy donors. This receptor was identified in a man aged 25-40 years in good health and CMV-seronegative. V is TRBV9 and J is TRBJ2-3, with 14 bases that match TRBD2. Sequenced input: PBMCs. The CDR3 DNA is TGTGCCAGCAGCGCAAGACTAGCGGGAGGGTCAGATACGCAGTATTTT. Amino acids: CASSARLAGGSDTQYF.